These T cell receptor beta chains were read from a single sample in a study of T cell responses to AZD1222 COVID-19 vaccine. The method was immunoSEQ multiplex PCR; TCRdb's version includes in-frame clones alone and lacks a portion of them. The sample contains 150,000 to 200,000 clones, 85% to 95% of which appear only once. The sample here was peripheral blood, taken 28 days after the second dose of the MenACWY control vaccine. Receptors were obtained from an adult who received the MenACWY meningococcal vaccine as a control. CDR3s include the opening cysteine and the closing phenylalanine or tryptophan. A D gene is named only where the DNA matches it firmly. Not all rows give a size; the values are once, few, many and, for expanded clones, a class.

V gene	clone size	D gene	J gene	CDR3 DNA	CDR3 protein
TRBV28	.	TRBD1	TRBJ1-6	TGTGCCAGCAGTTCGGACAGGCAGTCCCTCCACTTT	CASSSDRQSLHF
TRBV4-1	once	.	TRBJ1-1	TGCGCCAGCACCACCCCCGGTCAGGCGAGGTGGGGCACTGAAGCTTTCTTT	CASTTPGQARWGTEAFF
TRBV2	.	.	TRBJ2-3	TGTGCCAGCAACCGGGTTAGGACAGATACGCAGTATTTT	CASNRVRTDTQYF
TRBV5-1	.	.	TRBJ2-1	TGCGCCAGCAGCTTAGGGAGGCCCGCCTACAATGAGCAGTTCTTC	CASSLGRPAYNEQFF
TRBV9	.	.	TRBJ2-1	TGTGCCAGCAGCGCGGGAGTGAACAATGAGCAGTTCTTC	CASSAGVNNEQFF
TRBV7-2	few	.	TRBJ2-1	TGTGCCAGCATTCGGAGTAGCGGAGCCTACAATGAGCAGTTCTTC	CASIRSSGAYNEQFF
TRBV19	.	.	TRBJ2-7	TGTGCCACCCGCTATCCACCCCCGGCACGCGAGCAGTACTTC	CATRYPPPAREQYF
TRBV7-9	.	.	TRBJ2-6	TGTGCCAGCAGCTTAGTTGATGGGGCCAACGTCCTGACTTTC	CASSLVDGANVLTF
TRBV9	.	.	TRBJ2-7	TGTGCCAGCAGCGTTTGGAGGGACTCCTACGAGCAGTACTTC	CASSVWRDSYEQYF
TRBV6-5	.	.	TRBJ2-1	TGTGCCAGCAAAGGGTTCGGTAGCGGTAATGAGCAGTTCTTC	CASKGFGSGNEQFF
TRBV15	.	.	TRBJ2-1	TGTGCCACCAGTCTAGGGGACGAGCCATACAATGAGCAGTTCTTC	CATSLGDEPYNEQFF
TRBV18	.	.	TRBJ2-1	TGTGCCAGCATTCGAACAGGGCCCGGGAATGAGCAGTTCTTC	CASIRTGPGNEQFF
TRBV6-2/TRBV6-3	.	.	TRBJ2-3	TGTGCCAGCAGTTATCCCCATTTCACAGATACGCAGTATTTT	CASSYPHFTDTQYF
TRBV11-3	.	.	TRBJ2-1	TGTGCCAGCAGCTCGCCCCCCTACAATGAGCAGTTCTTC	CASSSPPYNEQFF
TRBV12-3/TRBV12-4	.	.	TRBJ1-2	TGTGCCAGCAGCTGGGATAACTATGGCTACACCTTC	CASSWDNYGYTF
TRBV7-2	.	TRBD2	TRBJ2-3	TGTGCCAGCAGCGACGAAAGGGTGCGGGGGGGAGATACGCAGTATTTT	CASSDERVRGGDTQYF